This T cell receptor (beta chain) was identified in a study of STAT5B mutations in CD4+ large granular lymphocyte leukemia. Comment on this clone: What it recognizes is unknown.

Here immunoSEQ multiplex PCR was the method, and the copy in TCRdb shows in-frame clones only, minus some. In the table there are tens of thousands of clones, more than 80% of which are singletons. V lost 6 bases to trimming and J lost 6 bases, with 23 bases between them. The CDR3 runs 17 residues. Germline V gives CDR1 SGHTA, CDR2 FQGTGA. General study points: TRBV06-family usage was enriched in top patient clones (8/27) versus controls (2/35).

The J gene is TRBJ2-2, the V gene TRBV7-3; D is possibly TRBD2 (5 bases). The receptor was isolated from a human donor in good health. Material for sequencing was CD4+ T cells from blood buffy coats. CDR3 nucleotides: TGTGCCAGCAGTCCCGATCGGGGTGCTCTAGACGCCGGGGAGCTGTTTTTT. This encodes CASSPDRGALDAGELFF.